Below are 3 T cell receptor beta chains sequenced from a single sample in a study of blood T cells in healthy people across ages. For the second PCR, which ran for 7 to 11 cycles, a sample-barcoded 5' primer and a J-beta primer mix were used. TCRdb independently ran MiXCR on the 5' RACE reads; one entry per CDR3 protein. This table has around 790,000 distinct CDR3 sequences, around 43% appearing once. Sequences were obtained from blood. The receptors originated from a man aged 55 to 70 in good health.

As DNA, the CDR3 is TGCGCCAGCAGCCAGCCAGACAGGTACCCCTACAATGAGCAGTTCTTC. Protein product: CASSQPDRYPYNEQFF. V and J are TRBV4-1 and TRBJ2-1; a possible D gene is TRBD1 (6 bases). This CDR3 spans 16 amino acids. Trimming stripped 3 bases from V and 2 bases from J, with 14 bases between. The germline CDR1 and CDR2 sequences are MGHRA and YSYEKL.

The sample holds a few counts of this clonotype. V usage is TRBV7-9 and J usage is TRBJ1-4; 8 bases fit TRBD1. The CDR3 is 15 residues long. J gave up 8 bases and V 5 bases, and 10 bases lay outside the gene matches. The germline CDR1 and CDR2 sequences are SEHNR and FQNEAQ (reference sequence). The CDR3 DNA reads as TGTGCCAGCAGCGCAGGACAGGGCGGCCGGGAAAAACTGTTTTTT. Protein sequence: CASSAGQGGREKLFF.

CDR3 protein: CASSYFSGVVADTQYF. For the CDR3, the DNA is TGTGCCAGCAGTTATTTTAGCGGGGTAGTGGCAGATACGCAGTATTTT. This chain joins TRBV28 and TRBJ2-3; 8 bases align to TRBD2. V gave up 4 bases and J gave up 4 bases; unmatched junction bases: 10. From germline, CDR1 is MDHEN and CDR2 SYDVKM. This CDR3 is built from 16 residues.